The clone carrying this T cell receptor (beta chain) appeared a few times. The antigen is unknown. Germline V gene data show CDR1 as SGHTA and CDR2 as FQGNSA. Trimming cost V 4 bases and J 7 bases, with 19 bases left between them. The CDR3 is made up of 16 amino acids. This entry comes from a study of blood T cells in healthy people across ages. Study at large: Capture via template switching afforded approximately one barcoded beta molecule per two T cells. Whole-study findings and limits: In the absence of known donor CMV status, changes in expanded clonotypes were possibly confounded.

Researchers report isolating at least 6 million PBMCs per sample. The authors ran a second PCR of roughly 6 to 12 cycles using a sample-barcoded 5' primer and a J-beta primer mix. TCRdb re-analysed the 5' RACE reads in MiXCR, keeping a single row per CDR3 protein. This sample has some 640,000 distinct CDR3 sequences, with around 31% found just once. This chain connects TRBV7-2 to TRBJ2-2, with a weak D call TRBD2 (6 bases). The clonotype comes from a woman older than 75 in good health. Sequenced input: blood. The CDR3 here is CASSSRDSASGGELFF. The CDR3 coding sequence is TGTGCCAGCAGCTCTCGGGACTCAGCTTCTGGCGGGGAGCTGTTTTTT.